This T cell receptor beta chain was obtained from a study of beta chain features in type 1 diabetes. Study details: What patients shared with healthy donors was a similar profile of age, gender and cell yields.

The isolated RNA, all of it, was reverse transcribed, so expressed TCRB transcripts were what got sequenced. Produced via immunoSEQ multiplex PCR; TCRdb's table is partial and in-frame only. The sample lists about 160,000 clones; around 63% were seen once. V lost 1 base and J lost 7, with 8 bases in between. This CDR3 comprises 13 residues. Per germline, CDR1 SGHAT and CDR2 FQNNGV. CD4+ naive, central memory, regulatory and stem cell-like memory subsets were isolated by sorting on CD45RO/CCR7/CD25/CD127/CD95/CD27. Points from the study as a whole: All four CD4+ subsets of Type 1 diabetes patients contained TCRB CDR3s that were moderately but significantly shorter. TCRB rearrangement may or may not be influenced by HLA type; here this remained unresolved. Patients with type 1 diabetes carried fewer insertions and had more deletions at their VDJ junctions.

A word on this clone: Antigen specificity is unknown.

This TCR was sampled from a man between 25 and 39 years old with type 1 diabetes. What was sequenced was naive CD4+ T cells from blood. The rearrangement links TRBV11-2 to TRBJ2-1, with D maybe TRBD2 (5 bases). In DNA, the CDR3 is TGTGCCAGCAGCTTAGTACGGGGAAATGAGCAGTTCTTC. Amino acids: CASSLVRGNEQFF.